This entry features one T cell receptor beta chain sequence. Clones were read by immunoSEQ multiplex PCR, and TCRdb kept only the in-frame ones, dropping some. The data show 95,000 to 150,000 clones, 90% to 95% seen once. This CDR3 contains 16 residues. Germline CDR1 and CDR2: PRHDT and FYEKMQ (reference sequence). With V trimmed by 4 bases and J by 7 bases, 11 bases remained unmatched. This entry is derived from a study of cytomegalovirus exposure and HLA in healthy donors. The chain has TRBV13 and TRBJ2-7; 12 nucleotides agree with TRBD1. Sequencing was done on a sample of PBMCs. The clonotype comes from a young woman in good health and CMV-seronegative. The CDR3 nucleotides read TGTGCCAGCAGCTCCAACTCGCGGGACAGGGGGCGAGAGCAGTACTTC. Translated, it gives CASSSNSRDRGREQYF. The variable domain in full, completed from reference TRBV13 and TRBJ2-7, reads AAGVIQSPRHLIKEKRETATLKCYPIPRHDTVYWYQQGPGQDPQFLISFYEKMQSDKGSIPDRFSAQQFSDYHSELNMSSLELGDSALYFCASSSNSRDRGREQYFGPGTRLTVT.